This T cell receptor (beta chain) was identified during a study of blood T cell repertoires in COVID-19. The overall study: Samples came from the United States, Italy and Spain, spanning acute and convalescent COVID-19. Sources were T cells, B-cell-depleted T cells, or PBMCs; the material itself was cDNA or gDNA.

Clones were read by immunoSEQ multiplex PCR, and TCRdb kept only the in-frame ones, dropping some. The sample yields approximately 210,000 clones, around 86% seen once. This CDR3 spans 17 amino acids. CDR1 is KGHDR, CDR2 SFDVKD, per germline. V trimming: 4 bases; J trimming: 2 bases; junction bases outside the gene matches: 10. The chain uses TRBV24-1 and TRBJ2-3; 8 bases are a match to TRBD2. The sequenced sample was peripheral blood. This receptor was obtained from a human donor in a cohort sampled during active COVID-19. The CDR3 sequence is CATSDRGRGRLTDTQYF. The CDR3 DNA reads as TGTGCCACCAGTGACCGGGGGCGCGGGAGGCTCACAGATACGCAGTATTTT.